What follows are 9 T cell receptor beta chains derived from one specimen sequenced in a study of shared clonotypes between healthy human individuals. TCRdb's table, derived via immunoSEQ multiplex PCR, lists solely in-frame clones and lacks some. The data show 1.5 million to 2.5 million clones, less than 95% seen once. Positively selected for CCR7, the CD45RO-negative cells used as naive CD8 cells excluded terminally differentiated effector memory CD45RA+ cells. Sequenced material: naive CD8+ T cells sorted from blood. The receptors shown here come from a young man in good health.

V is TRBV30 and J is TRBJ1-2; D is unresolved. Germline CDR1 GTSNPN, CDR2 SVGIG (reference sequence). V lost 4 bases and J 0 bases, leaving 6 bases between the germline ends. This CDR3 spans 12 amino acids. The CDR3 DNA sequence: TGTGCCTGGATGGTTACTAACTATGGCTACACCTTC. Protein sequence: CAWMVTNYGYTF. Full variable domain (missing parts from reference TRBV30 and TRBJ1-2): SQTIHQWPATLVQPVGSPLSLECTVEGTSNPNLYWYRQAAGRGLQLLFYSVGIGQISSEVPQNLSASRPQDRQFILSSKKLLLSDSGFYLCAWMVTNYGYTFGSGTRLTVV.

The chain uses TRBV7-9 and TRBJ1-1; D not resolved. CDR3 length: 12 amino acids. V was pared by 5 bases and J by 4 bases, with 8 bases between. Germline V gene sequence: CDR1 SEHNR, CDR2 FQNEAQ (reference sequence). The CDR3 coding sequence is TGTGCCAGCAGCCCGAGCGGCACTGAAGCTTTCTTT. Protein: CASSPSGTEAFF.

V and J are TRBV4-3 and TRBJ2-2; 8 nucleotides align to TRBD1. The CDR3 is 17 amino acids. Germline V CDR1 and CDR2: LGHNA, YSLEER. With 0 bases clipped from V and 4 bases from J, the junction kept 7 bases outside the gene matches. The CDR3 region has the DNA TGCGCCAGCAGCCAAGATTATTGGGGACAGGTCACCGGGGAGCTGTTTTTT. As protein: CASSQDYWGQVTGELFF.

The CDR3: CASTDDSSGANVLTF. In nucleotides, the CDR3 is TGCGCCAGCACCGATGACAGCTCTGGGGCCAACGTCCTGACTTTC. The rearrangement joins TRBV10-2 to TRBJ2-6; D is possibly TRBD1 (5 bases). Germline CDR1 and CDR2: WSHSY and SAAADI. Trimming shortened V by 7 bases and J by 0 bases, and 10 bases separated the two germline ends. CDR3 length: 15 amino acids.

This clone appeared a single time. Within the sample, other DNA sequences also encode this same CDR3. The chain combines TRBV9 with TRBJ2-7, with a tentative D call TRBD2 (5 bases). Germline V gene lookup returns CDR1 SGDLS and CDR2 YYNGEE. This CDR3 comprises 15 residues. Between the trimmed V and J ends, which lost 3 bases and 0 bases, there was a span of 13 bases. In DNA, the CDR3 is TGTGCCAGCAGCGCCTCTCCCGGGGACTCCTACGAGCAGTACTTC. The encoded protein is CASSASPGDSYEQYF.

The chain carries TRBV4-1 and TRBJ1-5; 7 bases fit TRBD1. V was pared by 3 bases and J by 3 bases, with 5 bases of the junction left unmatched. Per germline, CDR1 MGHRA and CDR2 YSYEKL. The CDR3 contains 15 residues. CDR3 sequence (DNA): TGCGCCAGCAGCCAGTTGACAGGGCCCAATCAGCCCCAGCATTTT. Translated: CASSQLTGPNQPQHF.

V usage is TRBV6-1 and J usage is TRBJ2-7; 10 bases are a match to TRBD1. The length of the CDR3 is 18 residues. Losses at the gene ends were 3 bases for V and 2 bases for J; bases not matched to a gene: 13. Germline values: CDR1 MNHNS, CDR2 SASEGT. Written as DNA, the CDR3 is TGTGCCAGCAGTGAGACAGGGGGCGATTCCGAGCTGACCTACGAGCAGTACTTC. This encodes CASSETGGDSELTYEQYF.

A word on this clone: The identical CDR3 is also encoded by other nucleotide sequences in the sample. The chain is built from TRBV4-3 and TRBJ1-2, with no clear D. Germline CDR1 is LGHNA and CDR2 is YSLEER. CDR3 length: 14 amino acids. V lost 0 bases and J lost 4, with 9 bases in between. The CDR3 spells CASSQDLEGYGYTF. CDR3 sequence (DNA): TGCGCCAGCAGCCAAGACTTGGAGGGCTATGGCTACACCTTC.

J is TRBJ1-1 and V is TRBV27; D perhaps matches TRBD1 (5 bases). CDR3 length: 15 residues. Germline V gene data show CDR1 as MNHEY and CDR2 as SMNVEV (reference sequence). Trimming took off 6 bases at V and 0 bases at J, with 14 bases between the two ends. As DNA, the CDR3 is TGTGCCAGCAGCCCCATGGGGCAACTGAACACTGAAGCTTTCTTT. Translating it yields CASSPMGQLNTEAFF.